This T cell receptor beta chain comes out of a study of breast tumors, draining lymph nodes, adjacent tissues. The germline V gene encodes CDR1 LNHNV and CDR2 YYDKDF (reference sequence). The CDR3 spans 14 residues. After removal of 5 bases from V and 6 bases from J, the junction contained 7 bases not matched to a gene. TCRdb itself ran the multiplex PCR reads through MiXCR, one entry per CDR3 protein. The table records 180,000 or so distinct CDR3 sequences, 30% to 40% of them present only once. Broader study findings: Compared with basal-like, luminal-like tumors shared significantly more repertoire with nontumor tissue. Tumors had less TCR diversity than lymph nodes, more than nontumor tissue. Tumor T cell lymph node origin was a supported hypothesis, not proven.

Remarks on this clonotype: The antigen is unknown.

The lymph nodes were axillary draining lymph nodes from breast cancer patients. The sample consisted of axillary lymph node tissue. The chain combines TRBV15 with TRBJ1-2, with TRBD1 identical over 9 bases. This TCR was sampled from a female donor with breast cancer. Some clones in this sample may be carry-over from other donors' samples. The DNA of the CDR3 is TGTGCCACCAGCCAACGACAGGGGGTGGATGGCTACACCTTC. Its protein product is CATSQRQGVDGYTF.